This TCR beta chain is drawn from a study of T cells in Graves' hyperthyroidism and ophthalmopathy. Study results and caveats: Blood also showed most of the thyroid clonotypes that were expanded above 0.001.

CDR1 and CDR2 from the germline V gene are LGHNA and YSLEER. J lost 6 bases, V lost 0 bases, and 6 bases had no gene match. The length of the CDR3 is 16 residues. Researchers took RNA transcripts and amplified the TCR beta CDR3 regions from them. When the TCR CDR3 underwent first-round RT-PCR, the HTBI primer set was used. TCRdb reprocessed the multiplex PCR reads via MiXCR and lists one record per CDR3 protein. In the table there are 500,000 to 700,000 distinct CDR3 sequences, 16% of which are singletons. Comments on this clonotype: Its target is unknown.

This receptor was taken from a woman under 30 with Graves' hyperthyroidism. The rearrangement uses TRBV4-3 and TRBJ2-1; 9 bases agree with TRBD2. Sequencing input: blood. As DNA, the CDR3 is TGCGCCAGCAGCCAAGACGCGGCGGGGGGGCCCAATGAGCAGTTCTTC. Protein: CASSQDAAGGPNEQFF.